Listed below are T cell receptor beta chains from one sample, sequenced in a study of molecular identifiers for immune sequencing clone quantification. TCRdb redid the calling of the PCR reads with MiXCR, one entry per CDR3 protein. The sample contains a few hundred thousand distinct CDR3 sequences, roughly 26% of which appear only once. Sequencing was carried out using naive CD8+ T cells from blood, with Jurkat cell RNA spiked in. The receptors shown here come from a human donor in good health. Some libraries in this study had Jurkat cell RNA spiked in. The CDR3 runs from the conserved cysteine through the conserved F or W. The D gene is left open where the match is weak. A clone size is listed for some rows: how often the clone was seen (once, few, many), or a class if it is expanded.

J: TRBJ2-7; length: 14; D: .; size: many; V: TRBV2; CDR3: CASSEGPGAYEQYF; DNA: TGTGCCAGCAGTGAAGGCCCGGGGGCCTACGAGCAGTACTTC
J: TRBJ2-1; length: 13; D: .; size: few; V: TRBV29-1; CDR3: CGVEEGGRAEQFF; DNA: TGCGGCGTTGAAGAGGGGGGTAGGGCTGAGCAGTTCTTC
J: TRBJ2-7; length: 12; D: .; size: many; V: TRBV27; CDR3: CASSGGLYEQYF; DNA: TGTGCCAGCAGCGGGGGGCTCTACGAGCAGTACTTC
J: TRBJ2-1; length: 14; D: .; size: .; V: TRBV4-1; CDR3: CASSQDLYHNEQFF; DNA: TGCGCCAGCAGCCAAGATCTGTATCACAATGAGCAGTTCTTC
J: TRBJ2-3; length: 14; D: TRBD1; size: .; V: TRBV12-3/TRBV12-4; CDR3: CASSTGGPADTQYF; DNA: TGTGCCAGCAGTACAGGGGGCCCAGCAGATACGCAGTATTTT
J: TRBJ2-1; length: 17; D: .; size: .; V: TRBV2; CDR3: CASSDPNRGRSYNEQFF; DNA: TGTGCCAGCAGTGATCCGAACCGGGGACGCTCCTACAATGAGCAGTTCTTC
J: TRBJ2-1; length: 14; D: .; size: few; V: TRBV30; CDR3: CAWSLGGEYNEQFF; DNA: TGTGCCTGGAGCCTAGGAGGGGAATACAATGAGCAGTTCTTC
J: TRBJ2-3; length: 14; D: TRBD2; size: few; V: TRBV4-1; CDR3: CTSNGRPGPDTQYF; DNA: TGCACCAGCAACGGGAGGCCGGGGCCGGATACGCAGTATTTT
J: TRBJ2-3; length: 14; D: .; size: many; V: TRBV29-1; CDR3: CSVEGGFGTDTQYF; DNA: TGCAGCGTCGAGGGGGGGTTTGGCACAGATACGCAGTATTTT
J: TRBJ2-3; length: 15; D: TRBD2; size: .; V: TRBV20-1; CDR3: CSARDKRGGLDTQYF; DNA: TGCAGTGCTAGAGACAAGCGGGGGGGCCTAGATACGCAGTATTTT
J: TRBJ2-1; length: 16; D: .; size: .; V: TRBV4-3; CDR3: CASSEAGGSSYNEQFF; DNA: TGCGCCAGCAGCGAAGCCGGGGGAAGCTCCTACAATGAGCAGTTCTTC
J: TRBJ2-1; length: 13; D: .; size: few; V: TRBV6-5; CDR3: CASSYSRTNEQFF; DNA: TGTGCCAGCAGTTACTCGCGGACGAATGAGCAGTTCTTC
J: TRBJ2-3; length: 16; D: TRBD1; size: .; V: TRBV7-9; CDR3: CASSDRGRYRTDTQYF; DNA: TGTGCCAGCAGCGACAGGGGCCGCTACCGCACAGATACGCAGTATTTT
J: TRBJ2-7; length: 12; D: .; size: .; V: TRBV6-5; CDR3: CASRRGSNEQYF; DNA: TGTGCCAGCAGAAGGGGGTCAAACGAGCAGTACTTC